Presented here are 32 T cell receptor beta chains from one specimen sequenced in a study of control samples from healthy donors and cancer patients (TCRdb year 2020). Preparation of the library involved the immunoSEQ multiplex PCR assay. The table was pulled from immuneACCESS by TCRdb, which kept in-frame rearrangements only. Such tables lose some clones; where checked, under half of the loss comes from unresolved V genes, and the rest has no known cause. The table for this sample lists about 93,000 clones; 88% of them were counted only once. The ten top clones hold approximately 15% of the sample. The sequencing sample was made of blood. These receptors all stem from a woman in her 70s in good health.

The chain combines TRBV5-4 with TRBJ1-3; D is possibly TRBD1 (6 bases). The CDR3 sequence is 14 residues long. The germline V gene has CDR1 SGHNT and CDR2 YYREEE (reference sequence). Trimming pared 3 bases from V and 4 bases from J, leaving 11 bases between. CDR3 residues: CASSSLDRGNTIYF. Written as DNA, the CDR3 is TGTGCCAGCAGCTCTTTAGACAGGGGAAACACCATATATTTT. Based on the CDR3 plus reference TRBV5-4 and TRBJ1-3, the full variable domain is ETGVTQSPTHLIKTRGQQVTLRCSSQSGHNTVSWYQQALGQGPQFIFQYYREEENGRGNFPPRFSGLQFPNYSSELNVNALELDDSALYLCASSSLDRGNTIYFGEGSWLTVV.

The chain has TRBV29-1 and TRBJ2-1, with TRBD2 identical over 15 bases. After removal of 5 bases from V and 0 bases from J, the junction contained 11 bases not matched to a gene. From germline, CDR1 is SQVTM and CDR2 ANQGSEA. The CDR3 runs 19 residues. The CDR3 is CSVYFPGLAGGHSYNEQFF. As DNA, the CDR3 is TGCAGCGTTTACTTTCCGGGACTAGCGGGAGGCCACTCCTACAATGAGCAGTTCTTC.

The gene calls are TRBV29-1 and TRBJ1-1; tentatively, D is TRBD1 (5 bases). V lost 2 bases and J lost 4, with 14 bases in between. From germline, CDR1 is SQVTM and CDR2 ANQGSEA. CDR3 size: 14 residues. As DNA, the CDR3 is TGCAGCGTTGAATATAACTTGGGGGGCACTGAAGCTTTCTTT. This gives the protein CSVEYNLGGTEAFF.

V and J are TRBV18 and TRBJ1-1; D is unresolved. Germline loops: CDR1 KGHSH, CDR2 LQKENI. The CDR3 has 14 amino acids. The V gene lost 0 bases and the J gene lost 3 bases, with 8 bases spanning the gap. The CDR3 sequence is CASSPPAQHTEAFF. For the CDR3, the DNA is TGTGCCAGCTCACCACCCGCCCAGCACACTGAAGCTTTCTTT.

The chain carries TRBV2 and TRBJ2-3, with 8 bases identical to TRBD2. CDR3 length: 13 residues. The V gene end was trimmed by 7 bases and the J gene end by 6 bases; junction bases not matched to a gene: 6. The germline V gene encodes CDR1 SNHLY and CDR2 FYNNEI. CDR3 in DNA: TGTGCCAGCACGAGCGGGGGCCCCGATACGCAGTATTTT. Residues: CASTSGGPDTQYF.

This clone showed up just a few times. CDR3 region: CASSSGTGRQPQHF. The CDR3 nucleotides read TGTGCCAGCAGCTCTGGGACAGGGCGTCAGCCCCAGCATTTT. J is TRBJ1-5 and V is TRBV7-2, with TRBD1 matching over 9 bases. CDR1 is SGHTA and CDR2 is FQGNSA in the germline V gene. The CDR3 covers 14 residues. After removal of 4 bases from V and 6 bases from J, the junction contained 4 bases not matched to a gene.

This chain connects TRBV2 to TRBJ1-6; no reliable D call. This CDR3 spans 13 amino acids. V was shortened by 8 bases and J by 7 bases, with 12 bases between the two germline ends. Germline V gene lookup returns CDR1 SNHLY and CDR2 FYNNEI. CDR3 amino acids: CASSPGLNSPLHF. The DNA of the CDR3 is TGTGCCAGCTCCCCCGGACTCAATTCACCCCTCCACTTT.

The chain carries TRBV30 and TRBJ2-4; D possibly uses TRBD1 or TRBD2 (5 bases each). The CDR3 totals 15 residues. Germline CDR1 and CDR2: GTSNPN and SVGIG (reference sequence). Trimming removed 1 base at V and 0 bases at J, with 10 bases between. CDR3 sequence reads: CAWSAPGLAKNIQYF. The CDR3 DNA is TGTGCCTGGAGTGCACCGGGGCTAGCCAAAAACATTCAGTACTTC.

The chain employs TRBV24-1 and TRBJ2-2; D is unresolved. CDR1 KGHDR and CDR2 SFDVKD come from the germline V gene. The V end lost 0 bases, the J end lost 0 bases, and 7 bases lay between the germline ends. CDR3 length: 16 residues. CDR3 DNA sequence: TGTGCCACCAGTGATTTGGGGCAGGCGAACACCGGGGAGCTGTTTTTT. The encoded protein is CATSDLGQANTGELFF.

This chain joins TRBV19 and TRBJ2-1, with D perhaps TRBD2 (6 bases). The CDR3 runs 13 residues. Trimming stripped 0 bases from V and 13 bases from J, with 13 bases between. Per the germline V gene, CDR1 is LNHDA and CDR2 is SQIVND (reference sequence). The chain's CDR3 is CASSIDQLTSQFF. The CDR3 DNA reads TGTGCCAGTAGTATAGATCAGCTTACTAGCCAGTTCTTC.

This chain joins TRBV5-6 and TRBJ2-1, with D perhaps TRBD1 (5 bases). The germline V gene has CDR1 SGHDT and CDR2 YYEEEE. With 4 bases removed from V and 5 bases from J, the gap between germline ends came to 16 bases. The CDR3 loop spans 15 amino acids. This CDR3 reads CASSTDRVWHNEQFF. The DNA of the CDR3 is TGTGCCAGCAGCACCGACAGAGTTTGGCACAATGAGCAGTTCTTC.

The chain couples TRBV2 to TRBJ2-1, with TRBD2 matching over 8 bases. The V gene's germline CDR1 is SNHLY and CDR2 FYNNEI. CDR3 length: 14 amino acids. V shed 8 bases, J shed 0 bases, and the junction held 3 bases outside the gene matches. The CDR3 nucleotides read TGTGCCAGCTCGACTAGCGACTCCTACAATGAGCAGTTCTTC. Its translation: CASSTSDSYNEQFF.

This clone was counted once. V is TRBV6-5 and J is TRBJ1-5; possibly TRBD1 for D (6 bases). The CDR3 contains 15 residues. In germline, CDR1 is MNHEY, CDR2 SVGAGI. V was clipped by 6 bases and J by 9 bases, with 21 bases between them. The CDR3 sequence: CASRTPGAPVSPQHF. CDR3 nucleotide sequence: TGTGCCAGCAGGACACCAGGGGCGCCTGTATCGCCCCAGCATTTT.

The V and J genes are TRBV19 and TRBJ2-1, with 7 bases identical to TRBD1. The CDR3 runs 16 residues. V gave up 5 bases and J gave up 0 bases; unmatched junction bases: 7. Germline-derived CDR1 and CDR2 are LNHDA and SQIVND (reference sequence). DNA for the CDR3: TGTGCCAGTAGTCTCATGACAGGGAGCTCCTACAATGAGCAGTTCTTC. Protein: CASSLMTGSSYNEQFF.

Here the CDR3 DNA reads TGCGCCAGCAGCTTGGCAACGGCTAGCACAGATACGCAGTATTTT. Its translation is CASSLATASTDTQYF. This rearrangement joins TRBV5-1 to TRBJ2-3; no definite D call. This CDR3 has 15 residues. Germline V gene lookup returns CDR1 SGHRS and CDR2 YFSETQ. V was cut by 0 bases and J by 0 bases, with 8 bases left in between.

V usage is TRBV10-2 and J usage is TRBJ1-1, with 7 bases identical to TRBD1. V lost 6 bases to trimming and J lost 8 bases; unmatched junction nucleotides: 12. The CDR3 totals 14 residues. CDR1 and CDR2 (germline): WSHSY, SAAADI. In DNA, the CDR3 is TGCGCCAGCAGCGCGGACAGGAACGCTAAGGAAGCTTTCTTT. Amino acid sequence: CASSADRNAKEAFF.

The chain uses TRBV7-6 and TRBJ1-5, with D possibly being TRBD1 (6 bases). The germline V and J ends were trimmed by 5 bases and 7 bases, with 18 bases remaining between them. The germline CDR1 and CDR2 sequences are SGHVS and FNYEAQ. The CDR3 extends over 15 amino acids. The CDR3 DNA follows: TGTGCCAGCAGCCCAAGCGGGACAAGGGGGCAGCCCCAGCATTTT. This codes for CASSPSGTRGQPQHF. Together with reference TRBV7-6 and TRBJ1-5, the CDR3 gives the full variable domain: GAGVSQSPRYKVTKRGQDVALRCDPISGHVSLYWYRQALGQGPEFLTYFNYEAQQDKSGLPNDRFSAERPEGSISTLTIQRTEQRDSAMYRCASSPSGTRGQPQHFGDGTRLSIL.

The chain employs TRBV2 and TRBJ1-5; 8 positions match TRBD1. The V and J ends lost 6 bases and 7 bases, in that order; junction bases with no gene match: 5. CDR3 length equals 13 residues. Germline CDR1 reads SNHLY; CDR2 reads FYNNEI. This CDR3 is CASRFRGQQPQHF. In nucleotides, the CDR3 is TGTGCCAGCAGGTTCAGGGGGCAACAGCCCCAGCATTTT.

The rearrangement uses TRBV27 and TRBJ1-2; 9 bases match TRBD1. This CDR3 comprises 14 residues. CDR1 and CDR2 (germline): MNHEY, SMNVEV (reference sequence). V lost 5 bases and J lost 1; bases outside the gene matches: 2. CDR3: CASSMGQGNYGYTF. The CDR3 region has the DNA TGTGCCAGCAGTATGGGACAGGGTAACTATGGCTACACCTTC.

The chain joins TRBV5-1 to TRBJ1-2; TRBD1 agrees at 10 bases. CDR3 length: 15 amino acids. Germline assignment: CDR1 SGHRS and CDR2 YFSETQ. J gave up 6 bases and V 0 bases, and 5 bases lay outside the gene matches. CDR3 DNA: TGCGCCAGCAGCTTGGAGGGACAGGGGACGGATGGCTACACCTTC. As protein: CASSLEGQGTDGYTF.

This clone was counted a single time. The gene calls are TRBV7-2 and TRBJ1-4; D remains unclear. CDR3 length equals 13 residues. Germline V gene data show CDR1 as SGHTA and CDR2 as FQGNSA. The V gene lost 5 bases and the J gene lost 0 bases, with 4 bases spanning the gap. The CDR3 DNA reads TGTGCCAGCAGCCGGCCAACTAATGAAAAACTGTTTTTT. Translated, it gives CASSRPTNEKLFF.

V is TRBV28 and J is TRBJ1-1, with 12 bases fitting TRBD1. This CDR3 spans 15 amino acids. The V segment lost 8 bases and the J segment 4 bases; nucleotides outside the gene matches: 8. The germline V gene has CDR1 MDHEN and CDR2 SYDVKM. The CDR3 coding sequence is TGTGCCAGCGGGGACAGGGGGCGAGGAACCACTGAAGCTTTCTTT. This sequence encodes CASGDRGRGTTEAFF.

The chain carries TRBV3-1 (or the pseudogene TRBV3-2) and TRBJ1-2, with a weak D call TRBD1 (6 bases). V was pared by 0 bases and J by 6 bases, with 8 bases between. Germline values: CDR1 LGHDT, CDR2 YNNKEL (reference sequence). CDR3 length: 13 amino acids. CDR3: CASSQEDSHGYTF. The CDR3 DNA follows: TGTGCCAGCAGCCAAGAGGACAGCCATGGCTACACCTTC.

The chain links TRBV29-1 to TRBJ2-5; 16 bases match TRBD2. The CDR3 contains 16 residues. V was pared by 6 bases and J by 4 bases, with 8 bases of the junction left unmatched. Germline values: CDR1 SQVTM, CDR2 ANQGSEA. CDR3 DNA sequence: TGCAGCGTAGACGGGACTAGCGGGAGGGCCAGAGAGACCCAGTACTTC. This gives the protein CSVDGTSGRARETQYF.

DNA for the CDR3: TGCGCCAGCAGCTTGGTAAGCGGCGTCCACTACCAAGAGACCCAGTACTTC. Amino acid sequence: CASSLVSGVHYQETQYF. V and J are TRBV5-1 and TRBJ2-5; a possible D gene is TRBD2 (5 bases). Looked up from germline, CDR1 is SGHRS and CDR2 is YFSETQ. V dropped 0 bases and J dropped 0 bases, with 15 bases sitting between them. The CDR3 sequence is 17 residues long.

The chain recombines TRBV5-1 with TRBJ1-3; D not certain. The CDR3 consists of 16 residues. V was pared by 0 bases and J by 0 bases, with 10 bases between. Germline values: CDR1 SGHRS, CDR2 YFSETQ. This CDR3 reads CASSLGDLNSGNTIYF. In nucleotides, the CDR3 is TGCGCCAGCAGCTTGGGGGATTTAAACTCTGGAAACACCATATATTTT.

The genes are TRBV6-1 and TRBJ1-1; D remains unclear. The CDR3 runs 14 residues. CDR1 is MNHNS, CDR2 SASEGT, per germline. The ends were cut back, 0 bases at V and 5 bases at J, with 10 bases in the middle. This CDR3 is CASSEAGRDTEAFF. The CDR3 DNA is TGTGCCAGCAGTGAAGCCGGGAGAGATACTGAAGCTTTCTTT.

The chain links TRBV2 to TRBJ2-2, with TRBD2 identical over 7 bases. The length of the CDR3 is 15 residues. Germline V gives CDR1 SNHLY, CDR2 FYNNEI. J gave up 5 bases and V 3 bases, and 6 bases lay outside the gene matches. The CDR3 nucleotides read TGTGCCAGCAGTGATGGGGGAGGGAGGACCGGGGAGCTGTTTTTT. Encoded protein: CASSDGGGRTGELFF.

The CDR3 region is CSVEGGDYGYTF. Written as DNA, the CDR3 is TGCAGCGTTGAGGGAGGGGACTATGGCTACACCTTC. V usage is TRBV29-1 and J usage is TRBJ1-2, with D tentatively TRBD1 (5 bases). The CDR3 length is 12 residues. V shed 3 bases and J shed 3 bases, with 8 bases lying between them. Germline CDR1 and CDR2: SQVTM and ANQGSEA.

This sequence joins TRBV7-9 and TRBJ1-6; no reliable D call. Between the trimmed V and J ends, which lost 5 bases and 4 bases, there was a span of 15 bases. This CDR3 comprises 16 residues. Germline V gene sequence: CDR1 SEHNR, CDR2 FQNEAQ (reference sequence). CDR3 bases: TGTGCCAGCAGCCCAGACCCCGACGGATATAATTCACCCCTCCACTTT. Protein product: CASSPDPDGYNSPLHF.

The genes are TRBV27 and TRBJ1-2; 10 bases match TRBD1. The CDR3 is made up of 15 amino acids. Germline CDR1 is MNHEY and CDR2 is SMNVEV (reference sequence). V was clipped by 2 bases and J by 4 bases; unmatched bases: 4. The CDR3 loop is CASSLNGQGGYGYTF. In DNA form, the CDR3 reads TGTGCCAGCAGTTTAAATGGACAGGGGGGCTATGGCTACACCTTC.

The chain links TRBV5-6 to TRBJ2-1; D gene unclear. CDR1 is SGHDT and CDR2 is YYEEEE in the germline V gene. The ends were cut back, 0 bases at V and 3 bases at J, with 10 bases in the middle. The CDR3 is 15 amino acids. CDR3 DNA: TGTGCCAGCAGCTTGGGGCAGCTTAACTACAATGAGCAGTTCTTC. Its translation: CASSLGQLNYNEQFF.